A single sample is the source of the 13 T cell receptor beta chains below, sequenced in a study of blood T cells in healthy people across ages. PCR was performed a second time for about 6 to 11 cycles using a sample-barcoded 5' primer and a J-beta primer mix. TCRdb processed the 5' RACE reads anew with MiXCR; each CDR3 protein has one entry. The sample has over 1,300,000 distinct CDR3 sequences; 55% to 75% are singletons. The sample consisted of blood. The receptors shown here come from a man aged 18 to 29 in good health.

The sample holds a few counts of this clonotype. The genes are TRBV28 and TRBJ2-5; TRBD1 might be the D (6 bases). Germline CDR1 reads MDHEN; CDR2 reads SYDVKM. Trimming left V 2 bases short and J 5 bases short, with 9 bases between. The CDR3 has 13 residues. Written as DNA, the CDR3 is TGTGCCAGCAGTTTAGACAGGCTGGAGACCCAGTACTTC. It specifies CASSLDRLETQYF. Full variable domain (missing parts from reference TRBV28 and TRBJ2-5): DVKVTQSSRYLVKRTGEKVFLECVQDMDHENMFWYRQDPGLGLRLIYFSYDVKMKEKGDIPEGYSVSREKKERFSLILESASTNQTSMYLCASSLDRLETQYFGPGTRLLVL.

The V call is TRBV4-1, the J call TRBJ2-7; the match to TRBD2 covers 14 bases. This CDR3 spans 20 amino acids. Trimming cost V 1 base and J 5 bases; bases outside gene matches: 16. The germline CDR1 and CDR2 sequences are MGHRA and YSYEKL. CDR3 DNA: TGCGCCAGCAGCCAAGGTAGCGGACGGACTAGCGGGGGGCCGAACCACGAGCAGTACTTC. Translation gives CASSQGSGRTSGGPNHEQYF.

This chain connects TRBV27 to TRBJ2-7; 7 bases are a match to TRBD2. The J segment lost 1 base and the V segment lost 3 bases, leaving 3 bases of the junction unmatched. Germline values: CDR1 MNHEY, CDR2 SMNVEV (reference sequence). This CDR3 has 14 residues. CDR3 DNA: TGTGCCAGCAGTTTTCGGGAGGATTCCTACGAGCAGTACTTC. It yields the protein CASSFREDSYEQYF.

As for this clonotype: At one end the junction does not follow the germline gene, possibly because of a read error. V is TRBV6-4 and J is TRBJ1-2; D might be TRBD1 (6 bases). CDR1 is MRHNA, CDR2 SNTAGT, per germline. This CDR3 has 12 amino acids. In DNA form, the CDR3 reads TGTGCCAGCAGGGACTACAGGGATGGCTACACCTTC. Protein product: CASRDYRDGYTF.

This CDR3 is CASSLPGVLSYEQYF. The CDR3 DNA reads TGTGCCAGCAGCTTGCCGGGAGTCCTCTCCTACGAGCAGTACTTC. The V and J genes are TRBV7-9 and TRBJ2-7; possibly TRBD2 for D (6 bases). Germline CDR1 reads SEHNR; CDR2 reads FQNEAQ (reference sequence). Trimming cost V 3 bases and J 0 bases, with 12 bases left between them. The CDR3 length is 15 residues.

About this clonotype: One end of the junction is discordant with germline, which a read error may explain. The chain is built from TRBV4-1 and TRBJ2-1; 8 bases are shared with TRBD2. Germline CDR1 MGHRA, CDR2 YSYEKL. CDR3 length: 16 residues. The CDR3 nucleotides are TGCACCAGCAGCCAAGATTGGGCGGGAGGAGTAGAGACCCAGTTCTTC. Its translation: CTSSQDWAGGVETQFF.

The V gene is TRBV29-1, the J gene TRBJ2-5, with 9 nucleotides matching TRBD2. The germline V gene has CDR1 SQVTM and CDR2 ANQGSEA. The CDR3 runs 13 residues. After removal of 6 bases from V and 2 bases from J, the junction contained 4 bases not matched to a gene. CDR3 amino acids: CSVGLARQETQYF. The CDR3 coding sequence is TGCAGCGTCGGACTAGCGAGGCAAGAGACCCAGTACTTC.

The chain combines TRBV4-1 with TRBJ1-1, with TRBD1 identical over 9 bases. Germline V gives CDR1 MGHRA, CDR2 YSYEKL. The CDR3 runs to 15 residues. The V gene end was trimmed by 0 bases and the J gene end by 4 bases; junction bases not matched to a gene: 3. CDR3 nucleotide sequence: TGCGCCAGCAGCCAAGACGGGACAGGGAGCACTGAAGCTTTCTTT. Amino acids: CASSQDGTGSTEAFF.

This clonotype has a handful of counts. The rearrangement joins TRBV10-3 to TRBJ2-5; 9 bases are shared with TRBD1. The ends lost 6 bases at V and 4 bases at J; junction bases unmatched: 9. This CDR3 is 15 amino acids long. CDR1 ENHRY and CDR2 SYGVKD come from the germline V gene. In nucleotides, the CDR3 is TGTGCCATCAGGCCGGGACAGGGAATATCAGAGACCCAGTACTTC. Residues: CAIRPGQGISETQYF.

The chain carries TRBV6-1 and TRBJ1-2; maybe TRBD1 (6 bases). The CDR3 sequence is 14 residues long. The germline V and J ends were trimmed by 3 bases and 7 bases, with 15 bases remaining between them. Germline V gives CDR1 MNHNS, CDR2 SASEGT. CDR3 protein: CASSEEGVGGGYTF. CDR3 DNA sequence: TGTGCCAGCAGTGAGGAGGGGGTTGGTGGTGGCTACACCTTC.

This chain links TRBV10-3 with TRBJ2-3, with TRBD2 matching over 14 bases. This CDR3 contains 14 residues. V gave up 11 bases and J gave up 3 bases; unmatched junction bases: 4. Looked up from germline, CDR1 is ENHRY and CDR2 is SYGVKD. For the CDR3, the DNA is TGTGCCGCGGGACTAGCGGGAGTAACAGATACGCAGTATTTT. It translates to CAAGLAGVTDTQYF.

The chain links TRBV25-1 to TRBJ2-2, with TRBD1 matching 7 bases. CDR1 is MGHDK, CDR2 SYGVNS, per germline. The CDR3 has 15 residues. Trimming took 6 bases from V and 3 from J; bases not matched to a gene: 7. The DNA for the CDR3 is TGTGCCAGCAGGGAAACAGGGGTATACACCGGGGAGCTGTTTTTT. Protein product: CASRETGVYTGELFF.

V and J are TRBV14 and TRBJ2-5; D gene uncertain. This CDR3 is built from 13 residues. The V and J ends lost 0 bases and 4 bases respectively, with 6 bases between them. Per the germline V gene, CDR1 is SGHDN and CDR2 is FVKESK. The CDR3 DNA reads as TGTGCCAGCAGCCAAGATTGGTCAGAGACCCAGTACTTC. This gives the protein CASSQDWSETQYF. Based on the CDR3 plus reference TRBV14 and TRBJ2-5, the full variable domain is EAGVTQFPSHSVIEKGQTVTLRCDPISGHDNLYWYRRVMGKEIKFLLHFVKESKQDESGMPNNRFLAERTGGTYSTLKVQPAELEDSGVYFCASSQDWSETQYFGPGTRLLVL.